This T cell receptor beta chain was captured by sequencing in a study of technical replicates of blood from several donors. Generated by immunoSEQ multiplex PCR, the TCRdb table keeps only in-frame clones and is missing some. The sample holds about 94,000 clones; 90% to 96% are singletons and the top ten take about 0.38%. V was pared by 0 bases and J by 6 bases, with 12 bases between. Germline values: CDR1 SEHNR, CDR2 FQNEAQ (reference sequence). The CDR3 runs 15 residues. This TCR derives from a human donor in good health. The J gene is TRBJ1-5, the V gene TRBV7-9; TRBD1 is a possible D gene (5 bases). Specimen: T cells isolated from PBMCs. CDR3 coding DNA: TGTGCCAGCAGCTTAGCCCAGGGTCCTGGTCAGCCCCAGCATTTT. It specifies CASSLAQGPGQPQHF.